The text below deals with one T cell receptor (beta chain). This clonotype showed up many times. Its antigen remains undetermined. Base-call qualities are not available, and no considerably larger clone is one nucleotide away. This entry belongs to a study of T cells in Graves' hyperthyroidism and ophthalmopathy (dated by TCRdb to about 2019). In the study overall: Peripheral blood was collected at initial diagnosis, before any treatment. A discovery cohort of roughly 100 patients, about 40 with Graves' ophthalmopathy and about 60 with stable Graves' hyperthyroidism, was used to find distinguishing TCR V-J signatures. Whether ophthalmopathy could be predicted prospectively was tested in an independent validation cohort made up of roughly 19 hyperthyroidism patients plus 17 patients who later progressed to ophthalmopathy. For training and testing, the approximately 92 patients in the discovery cohort were randomly divided in a 7:3 ratio. The study also compared thyroid tissue and blood T-cell repertoires from over 5 Graves' hyperthyroidism patients. Following sampling, methimazole starting at 30 mg daily was given to hyperthyroidism patients, and high-dose intravenous methylprednisolone was given to ophthalmopathy patients. According to the paper, TCR Vbeta CDR3 sequencing was carried out on about 140 peripheral blood samples, which came from 40 to 45 ophthalmopathy, under 80 hyperthyroidism and some 17 progressor patients. What the work shows at the level of the full study, not this receptor alone: In validation, the model predicted progression to ophthalmopathy with about 71% sensitivity and less than 75% specificity, a median of roughly seven months before onset. A 13 V-J signature model separated ophthalmopathy from stable hyperthyroidism, with approximately 87% sensitivity and around 84% specificity in cross-validation and 80%/75% in testing. No statistical method was used to set the sample size in advance, and investigators knew the group allocation. Blood samples also contained most of the expanded thyroid clonotypes (frequency above 0.001), which suggests that blood repertoires may reflect thyroid immune responses.

In the ophthalmopathy patients, disease was moderately to severely active, with a Clinical Activity Score of 3 or more, a NOSPECS grade of 4 or more, and a duration of less than 3 months. Exclusion was applied to patients with uncontrolled infections, other autoimmune diseases, pregnancy or lactation. Clinical symptoms, serum thyroxine and TRAb, thyroid ultrasound, and orbital computed tomography formed the basis for the diagnoses. PBMCs were separated from 10 ml of fresh peripheral blood using Ficoll-Paque density gradient centrifugation. Total RNA was extracted using Trizol reagent, and RNA quality was assessed on an Agilent 2100 Bioanalyzer. CDR1 is given as DFQATT and CDR2 as SNEGSKA, both from the germline V gene (reference sequence). The CDR3 measures 16 amino acids from cysteine to phenylalanine. The only DNA kept is the CDR3, 48 bases in frame from the first base. V gives up 3 bases and J gives up 6 bases, and the segment between their germline ends measures 21 bases.

Amplification of TCR beta CDR3 regions was carried out from RNA transcripts. For the first round of RT-PCR on the TCR CDR3, the HTBI primer set was used together with the Qiagen OneStep RT-PCR kit. Libraries were constructed in a second round of multiplex PCR, after which size selection and purification were carried out. Paired-end sequencing of the libraries was performed with 100 bp reads on an Illumina HiSeq2000. The study's own analysis went as follows. SOAPnuke was used to process the raw data, removing reads that contained adapters or uncalled bases, had a mean Phred below 15, or lacked an exact match to the constant primer or identifier. High-quality paired reads were merged with COPE v1.2.5, and unique nucleotide sequences were defined as clonotypes. Clonotypes were aligned to IMGT TRBV, TRBD and TRBJ reference segments using MiTCR v1.1. The analysis was restricted to V-J combinations with a frequency above 0.0001, which together covered over 99% of the repertoires. The TCS score was defined as the ratio of F50 (clonal expansion) to E x V (chaos), calculated using BLOSUM62-based TCRdist between CDR3 peptides within each V-J. Welch's t-statistics and random forest reduced fewer than 600 V-J features to around 14, which were used in a naive Bayes classifier (R e1071). TCRdb cleaned the public reads at Q25 with fastp, built clones with MiXCR and kept in-frame beta chains. Rows are unified per CDR3 protein, each entry keeping the most common DNA and genes. Here the V and J calls rest on TCRdb's processing, not on the authors' analysis. A total of a few hundred thousand distinct CDR3 sequences appear in this sample, approximately 13% of them only once. The ten biggest clones cover about a third of the sample.

The material sequenced was blood. The chain employs TRBV20-1 and TRBJ2-1; no confident D gene assignment can be made. This TCR was sampled from a woman in her thirties or forties with Graves' ophthalmopathy. The CDR3: CSASRLEGPLGNEQFF. DNA sequence: TGCAGTGCTAGTCGATTAGAAGGGCCCCTGGGCAATGAGCAGTTCTTC.